The clone carrying this T cell receptor beta chain was counted many times. Its specificity is not known. The record originates from a study of breast tumors, draining lymph nodes, adjacent tissues. Study-level points and caveats: Compared with basal-like, luminal-like tumors shared significantly more repertoire with nontumor tissue. Data fit most tumor T cells coming from lymph node, expanding in tumor. Tumor TCR diversity was below lymph nodes but above nontumor tissue.

Axillary draining lymph nodes of breast cancer patients supplied the node samples. TCRdb recomputed calls from the multiplex PCR reads with MiXCR, one row per CDR3 protein. The sample contains about 140,000 distinct CDR3 sequences, approximately 30% of which appear only once. Trimming stripped 8 bases from V and 1 base from J, with 17 bases between. CDR3 size: 15 residues. Germline loops: CDR1 MDHEN, CDR2 SYDVKM. The origin of this receptor is a female donor with breast cancer. Some clones in this sample may be carry-over from other donors' samples. Sequences were obtained from axillary lymph node tissue. The chain uses TRBV28 and TRBJ2-5, with D perhaps being TRBD1 or TRBD2 (5 bases each). CDR3 in amino acids: CASRTQGGLQETQYF. CDR3 DNA sequence: TGTGCCAGCCGCACTCAGGGCGGGCTCCAAGAGACCCAGTACTTC.